The clone carrying this TCR beta chain was found a few times. Germline CDR1 is SGHVS and CDR2 is FQNEAQ. Trimming removed 5 bases from V and 0 bases from J, with 14 bases in between. The CDR3 runs to 16 residues. This entry comes from a study of blood T cell repertoires in COVID-19. Some clones are missing from TCRdb's copy, which holds only in-frame ones; the method was immunoSEQ multiplex PCR. The sample yields approximately 75,000 clones, over 80% seen once. Input material: peripheral blood. This sequence was found in a man aged 50 to 59 with COVID-19, enrolled during active disease. V usage is TRBV7-8 and J usage is TRBJ2-1; D ambiguous. The DNA for the CDR3 is TGTGCCAGCAGCCCGAACCGGTTTAGCTCCTACAATGAGCAGTTCTTC. It is translated as CASSPNRFSSYNEQFF.